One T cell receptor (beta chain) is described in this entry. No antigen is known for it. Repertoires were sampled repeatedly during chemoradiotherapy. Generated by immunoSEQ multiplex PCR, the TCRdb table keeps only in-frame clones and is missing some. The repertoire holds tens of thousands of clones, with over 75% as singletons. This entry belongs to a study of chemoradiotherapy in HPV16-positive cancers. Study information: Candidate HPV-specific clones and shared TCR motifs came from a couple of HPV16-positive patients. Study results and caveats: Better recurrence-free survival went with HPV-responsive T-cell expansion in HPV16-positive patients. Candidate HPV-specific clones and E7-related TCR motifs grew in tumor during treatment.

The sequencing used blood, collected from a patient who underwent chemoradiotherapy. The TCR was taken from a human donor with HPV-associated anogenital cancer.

In nucleotides, the CDR3 is TGTGCCAGCAGGTCCGACAGGGGAATCTATGGCTACACCTTC. As protein: CASRSDRGIYGYTF. The chain is built from TRBV7-9 and TRBJ1-2, with TRBD1 matching over 8 bases. V shed 6 bases, J shed 4 bases, and the junction held 7 bases outside the gene matches. In germline, CDR1 is SEHNR, CDR2 FQNEAQ (reference sequence). The length of the CDR3 is 14 residues.